The subject of this entry is one T cell receptor (beta chain). No antigen is known for it. No much larger clone is present one base from it, and per-base qualities are unavailable. The protocol used for the library was the immunoSEQ multiplex PCR assay. The multiplex PCR relied on a mix of 60 forward primers for TCR Vbeta segments and 13 reverse primers for TCR Jbeta segments. A multiplex PCR assay on genomic DNA amplified the CDR3 region of rearranged TCR beta genes. Amplified TCR beta libraries were sequenced as 87-base-pair reads on the Illumina HiSeq System. As for the authors' bioinformatics: In a later analysis, roughly 80 million unique TCR beta chains were counted across the approximately 620 repertoires, and around 10 million of these chains were shared by at least two donors. To remove PCR and sequencing errors, raw reads were error-corrected and collapsed into unique sequences using a nearest-neighbor algorithm that merged closely related sequences. To assign V, D and J gene segments, CDR3 sequences were aligned to IMGT reference sequences. For a sequence to be retained, a match of at least six nucleotides to both a V gene segment and a J gene segment was required. A rearrangement was called productive if the CDR3 had no stop codons and remained in frame with V and J, and every other rearrangement was called non-productive. CDR3 was defined by IMGT convention, running from the second conserved V-encoded cysteine to the conserved J-encoded phenylalanine. The earlier analysis of about 560 of the donors excluded any sequence lacking an unambiguous match to a single V gene segment. An earlier analysis of a few hundred of the donors classified V segments as functional when productive rearrangements were above 56.7% and as segregating when the standard deviation between donors was above 5%. To diagnose cytomegalovirus status from the catalog of TCR beta chain sequences, a statistical classification framework was built. In a later analysis, TCR nucleotide sequences were compared against IMGT/GENE-DB human TR gene sequences so that V and J genes could be assigned. The TCRdist pipeline was used in a later analysis to assign CDR3 sequences and most-parsimonious VDJ recombination scenarios. In a later analysis, each TCR beta chain was defined by its CDR3 amino acid sequence together with its V-gene family, and reads lacking a unique V-gene family were excluded. A later analysis removed 450 to 600 highly shared, low-generation-probability nucleotide sequences to deal with suspected cross-contamination and a sequencing artifact. In a later analysis, a clonal expansion index was calculated for each public chain from normalized within-repertoire ranks of inferred template counts. In a later analysis, generation probabilities were computed with a VDJ recombination model fitted to out-of-frame rearrangements, and the resulting probabilities were checked against IGoR. Hypergeometric tests were used in a later analysis to score TCR-TCR, TCR-HLA and TCR-CMV co-occurrence, with a repertoire-size bias correction applied to the TCR pairs. In a later analysis, false discovery rates were estimated by permuting HLA or CMV assignments 20 times. In a later analysis, co-occurring TCRs were grouped using DBSCAN, with TCRdist sequence similarity added in when clustering inside HLA-allele-positive subsets. For co-occurrence clustering, repertoires with fewer than 30,000 or more than 120,000 public chains were excluded, along with roughly 5 repertoires with anomalous nucleotide sharing. TCRdb's version of the immuneACCESS table is confined to in-frame rearrangements and falls short of the full clone set. An unresolved V gene accounts for under half of the shortfall where checked; the remainder is of unknown origin. D and trimming come from the DNA, and the V and J calls and clone size come from that table. The sample table records some 130,000 clones; 82% of these occur just once. The ten largest account for around 10% of the sample.

The sample is drawn from a study of cytomegalovirus exposure and HLA in healthy donors (dated by TCRdb to about 2017). Regarding the complete study: In an earlier analysis of 587 of the donors, 276 Gb of sequence data and 120 million or so unique TCR beta sequences from about 179 million T cells were reported. Besides the first cohort of hundreds of subjects, a separate validation cohort made up of 90 to 150 different subjects was used. The T cell repertoires of some 700 subjects were profiled by immunosequencing and related to cytomegalovirus serostatus. In a later genetic analysis, genome-wide SNP genotypes for about 65% of the roughly 670 donors were used, and that subset was treated as a discovery cohort. The study aimed to test whether signatures of past pathogen exposure could be identified by cataloging public T cell receptors. Four or five DR-DQ haplotypes were treated as single units for association and clustering because of strong linkage in the cohort. Donor age, sex, ethnicity and CMV serostatus were compiled alongside the repertoire data. The number of donors typed differed by locus, with roughly 620-630 for A, B, C, DRB1 and DQB1, 522 for DQA1, approximately 580 for DPA1, and 450 to 480 for DPB1. To predict cytomegalovirus infection status, the study combined high-throughput TCR immunosequencing, statistical association of individual TCRs with disease status, and machine learning. In a later analysis, previously published TCR beta repertoires from about 670 donors were re-analyzed and high-resolution HLA genotyping was added so that TCR occurrence patterns could be studied. Both class I and class II loci were covered by HLA typing, at four-digit resolution. An early release that covered around 590 HLA-typed donors contained approximately 300 gigabases of sequencing data and around 85 million unique TCR sequences. The genetic ancestry cluster associated with self-reported Caucasian donors included 81% of the 398 genotyped donors. Rather than drawing on any new phenotypic data, the later analysis identified candidate immune exposures from TCR beta sequences and the way those sequences occurred across donors. On average, 235,054 unique TCR beta nucleotide sequences were sequenced per donor among about 400 genotyped donors of the cohort, with roughly a sixth of those sequences being non-productive. All discovery cohort repertoires had been generated using a single sequencing platform. To decide whether each TCR beta V gene segment behaved as functional or pseudogenic, an earlier analysis of fewer than 750 of the donors relied on high-throughput TCR beta sequencing. What the work shows at the level of the full study, not this receptor alone: In a later analysis, HLA-associated TCR beta chains were found to be more clonally expanded and to have lower generation probabilities than equally common non-associated chains. In an earlier analysis of more than 500 of the donors, most TCR beta V segments appeared in productive rearrangements about 90% or about 30% of the time, broadly matching IMGT annotations. In a later analysis, most CMV-associated TCR beta chains were found to appear HLA-restricted, with HLA associations seemingly driven largely by CMV exposure. Specific HLA alleles were associated with roughly 16,000 TCR beta sequences at a false discovery rate of 0.05 in a later analysis. Roughly uniform sequencing depth across donors was assumed in presence/absence analyses, although this assumption may not hold. A later analysis found that TCR association rates varied across HLA loci, with DRB1 alleles showing the most associated TCRs and HLA-C alleles the fewest. The sequencing pipeline was judged likely to have produced a cluster of highly shared sequence variants as a technical artifact. While some public TCRs were present in many individuals, most TCR sequences turned up only very rarely across donors. In vitro tests confirmed that three of the cytomegalovirus-associated TCR beta chains recognize cytomegalovirus antigens. In the study, around 150 TCR beta chains were listed as associated with cytomegalovirus. A later genetic analysis reported fewer N-insertions in productive TCRs among donors in an Asian-associated ancestry cluster than the roughly 690-donor mean. HLA typing was unavailable for some donors at each locus, so association tests used only the typed subset. In both the original and validation cohorts, the classifier was reported to diagnose cytomegalovirus status with high specificity and sensitivity. Some IMGT-functional V segments, including TRBV6-2 and TRBV6-3, could not be distinguished by the 87-base-pair reads and were therefore excluded. For the cohort, immune exposure information was limited to CMV serostatus. Because counts were too low, 15 to 20 rarely observed V segments, including chromosome 9 orphons, were excluded from the earlier analysis of about 500 of the donors. When HLA alleles, especially DR and DQ, strongly co-occurred, attributing TCR associations to individual alleles was difficult. The cohort was sequenced for TCR beta chains only, and without alpha or paired-chain data the features that could be detected were limited. Correlated functional status among segregating V segments might be attributable to linkage disequilibrium, but an unknown experimental factor could not be ruled out. A further reported finding was that TCR beta sequences accurately predicted the HLA-A and HLA-B alleles for most subjects in the first cohort. V-gene and J-gene trimming of TCR beta chains was associated with a missense DCLRE1C variant in a later genetic analysis, and the association was replicated in an independent cohort. According to a later analysis, parvovirus B19, influenza, CMV and Epstein-Barr virus appeared linked to several top co-occurrence clusters. The authors suggested that the approach could potentially be generalized to other disease states and immunological phenotypes.

Including the terminal cysteine and phenylalanine, the CDR3 comprises 13 residues. The read is trimmed to its CDR3 DNA, 39 bases read in frame from base 1. For CDR1 and CDR2, the germline V gene lists MDHEN and SYDVKM. For this chain, trimming is 6 bases at the V end and 3 bases at the J end, and the number of junction bases without a gene match is 4. The cohort consisted of hundreds of healthy bone marrow donors. Cohort members were all nominally healthy when sampled, although unrecorded immune exposures were likely present. The donor tested CMV seropositive and was one of the 289 seropositive cohort members. A peripheral blood sample was provided by each donor, and peripheral blood mononuclear cells were used for TCR beta sequencing. Genomic DNA was extracted from the blood cell samples with the Qiagen DNeasy Blood Extraction Kit.

Sequencing was carried out using PBMCs. Here the chain combines TRBV28 and TRBJ2-7; 8 nucleotides in the junction match TRBD2. This clonotype was obtained from a male donor in good health and CMV-seropositive. The CDR3 reads as follows: CASRREGSYEQYF. The bases read TGTGCCAGCAGACGGGAGGGGAGCTACGAGCAGTACTTC.